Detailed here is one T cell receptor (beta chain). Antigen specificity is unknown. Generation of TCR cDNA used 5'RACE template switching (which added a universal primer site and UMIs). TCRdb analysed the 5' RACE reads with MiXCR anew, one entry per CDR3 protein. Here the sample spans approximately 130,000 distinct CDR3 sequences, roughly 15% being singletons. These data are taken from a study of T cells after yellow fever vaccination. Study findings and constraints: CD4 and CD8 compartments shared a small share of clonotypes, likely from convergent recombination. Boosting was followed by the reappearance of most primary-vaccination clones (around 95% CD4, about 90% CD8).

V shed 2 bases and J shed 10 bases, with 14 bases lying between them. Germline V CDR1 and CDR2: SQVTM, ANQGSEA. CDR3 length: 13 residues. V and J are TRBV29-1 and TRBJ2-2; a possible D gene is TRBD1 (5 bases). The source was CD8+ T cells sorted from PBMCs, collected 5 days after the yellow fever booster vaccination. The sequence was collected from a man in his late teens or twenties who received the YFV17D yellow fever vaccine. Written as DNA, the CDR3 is TGCAGCGTTGAATCCAGGGTCCTCATGGAGCTGTTTTTT. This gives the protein CSVESRVLMELFF.